The 9 T cell receptor beta chains in this list originate from one sample, sequenced in a study of T cell repertoires in cytomegalovirus infection. TCRdb passed the reads through MiXCR, listing each CDR3 protein once. The repertoire holds hundreds of thousands of distinct CDR3 sequences, with around 24% as singletons. The specimen was CD8+ T cells from PBMCs. The receptors were sampled from a human donor in good health (CMV status not recorded). Some clones in this sample may be carry-over from other donors' samples.

This clonotype showed up many times. The genes are TRBV7-6 and TRBJ2-2; the D is unclear. Germline assignment: CDR1 SGHVS and CDR2 FNYEAQ. The CDR3 spans 15 residues. The V end lost 7 bases, the J end lost 6 bases, and 18 bases lay between the germline ends. The CDR3 spells CASNPRAQLAGELFF. The DNA for the CDR3 is TGTGCCAGCAACCCTAGGGCCCAGCTAGCCGGGGAGCTGTTTTTT.

Many counts were recorded for this clonotype. This sequence joins TRBV7-6 and TRBJ1-5; tentative D call: TRBD1 (5 bases). Looked up from germline, CDR1 is SGHVS and CDR2 is FNYEAQ. This CDR3 comprises 15 residues. V was cut by 3 bases and J by 6 bases, with 15 bases left in between. CDR3 bases: TGTGCCAGCAGCTTTCGTCAGGGAGAAGGTCAGCCCCAGCATTTT. Protein: CASSFRQGEGQPQHF. Supplemented by reference TRBV7-6 and TRBJ1-5, the full variable domain reads GAGVSQSPRYKVTKRGQDVALRCDPISGHVSLYWYRQALGQGPEFLTYFNYEAQQDKSGLPNDRFSAERPEGSISTLTIQRTEQRDSAMYRCASSFRQGEGQPQHFGDGTRLSIL.

The chain links TRBV12-3 or TRBV12-4 to TRBJ2-7, with 9 bases aligning to TRBD1. The V gene end was trimmed by 4 bases and the J gene end by 3 bases; junction bases not matched to a gene: 7. The CDR3 totals 15 residues. The CDR3 DNA sequence: TGTGCCAGCAGTTCCGGGACAGGGTTTTACTACGAGCAGTACTTC. Residues: CASSSGTGFYYEQYF.

The genes are TRBV6-2 or TRBV6-3 and TRBJ2-2; the match to TRBD2 covers 8 bases. V shed 2 bases and J 3 bases; nucleotides not matched to a gene: 5. The CDR3 covers 16 residues. The germline CDR1 and CDR2 sequences are MNHEY and SVGEGT. CDR3 loop: CASSYPGGAHTGELFF. CDR3 nucleotides: TGTGCCAGCAGTTACCCCGGGGGGGCCCACACCGGGGAGCTGTTTTTT.

In its sample, this clonotype was seen many times. J is TRBJ1-3 and V is TRBV7-3, with D unresolved. Deletions cut 5 bases from V and 4 bases from J, with 6 bases between. There are 12 residues in the CDR3. Germline CDR1 reads SGHTA; CDR2 reads FQGTGA. The CDR3 loop is CASSPDGNTIYF. The CDR3 region has the DNA TGTGCCAGCAGCCCCGACGGAAACACCATATATTTT.

This clonotype was recorded only once. This sequence joins TRBV29-1 and TRBJ2-1; D may be TRBD1 (6 bases). Germline V gene lookup returns CDR1 SQVTM and CDR2 ANQGSEA. This CDR3 is 13 amino acids long. The ends were cut back, 7 bases at V and 2 bases at J, with 12 bases in the middle. The CDR3 DNA follows: TGCAGCGCAAACAGGGCAACCTACAATGAGCAGTTCTTC. Its protein product is CSANRATYNEQFF.

This clonotype showed up many times. The gene calls are TRBV2 and TRBJ1-1; TRBD1 matches at 10 bases. The CDR3 consists of 15 residues. The ends lost 6 bases at V and 3 bases at J; junction bases unmatched: 7. The germline gives CDR1 SNHLY, CDR2 FYNNEI. The CDR3 DNA sequence: TGTGCCAGCAGCGGGGACAGGGGAGAGGACACTGAAGCTTTCTTT. This gives the protein CASSGDRGEDTEAFF.

This clonotype has just a few counts. The J gene is TRBJ1-1, the V gene TRBV27, with no clear D. CDR1 and CDR2 from the germline V gene are MNHEY and SMNVEV (reference sequence). Deletions cut 2 bases from V and 0 bases from J, with 10 bases between. The CDR3 loop spans 15 amino acids. The CDR3 DNA reads as TGTGCCAGCAGTTTAAATGGGCTAATGAACACTGAAGCTTTCTTT. Translated: CASSLNGLMNTEAFF.

This clonotype came up many times. The chain combines TRBV7-9 with TRBJ1-1; TRBD1 is a possible D gene (6 bases). V was trimmed by 7 bases and J by 6 bases, leaving 24 bases between them. CDR3 length: 16 residues. The germline V gene encodes CDR1 SEHNR and CDR2 FQNEAQ (reference sequence). CDR3 sequence reads: CASIDQGLALGAEAFF. The CDR3 coding sequence is TGTGCCAGCATCGATCAGGGGCTGGCACTGGGGGCTGAAGCTTTCTTT.